These 4 T cell receptor beta chains were all obtained from the same sample, sequenced in a study of blood T cell repertoires in COVID-19. Profiled with immunoSEQ multiplex PCR; TCRdb holds only in-frame clones, not every one. Of about 180,000 clones listed, 85% to 90% are singletons. Material for sequencing was peripheral blood. These receptors were collected from a woman aged 25 to 39 with active or convalescent COVID-19.

The V gene is TRBV19, the J gene TRBJ1-3; D uncertain. Germline loops: CDR1 LNHDA, CDR2 SQIVND (reference sequence). V dropped 3 bases and J dropped 1 base, with 10 bases sitting between them. This CDR3 spans 15 amino acids. CDR3: CASSISRGSGNTIYF. The CDR3 region has the DNA TGTGCCAGTAGTATCAGTCGGGGATCTGGAAACACCATATATTTT.

J is TRBJ2-3 and V is TRBV14; TRBD2 matches at 14 bases. CDR3 length: 19 amino acids. In germline, CDR1 is SGHDN, CDR2 FVKESK. Losses at the gene ends were 1 base for V and 4 bases for J; bases not matched to a gene: 10. The CDR3 DNA follows: TGTGCCAGCAGCCAAGTTCGATTGGGACTAGCGGGAGTGGCAGATACGCAGTATTTT. It specifies CASSQVRLGLAGVADTQYF. The variable domain in full, with the rest retrieved from reference TRBV14 and TRBJ2-3, is EAGVTQFPSHSVIEKGQTVTLRCDPISGHDNLYWYRRVMGKEIKFLLHFVKESKQDESGMPNNRFLAERTGGTYSTLKVQPAELEDSGVYFCASSQVRLGLAGVADTQYFGPGTRLTVL.

This chain links TRBV6-1 with TRBJ2-5; tentative D call: TRBD1 (6 bases). This CDR3 is 17 amino acids long. V shed 2 bases and J shed 2 bases, with 18 bases lying between them. Germline-derived CDR1 and CDR2 are MNHNS and SASEGT. The chain's CDR3 is CASSESRQGRGQETQYF. Here the CDR3 DNA reads TGTGCCAGCAGTGAATCTAGGCAGGGGAGAGGTCAAGAGACCCAGTACTTC.

The rearrangement uses TRBV5-1 and TRBJ2-2; the D is unclear. The germline gives CDR1 SGHRS, CDR2 YFSETQ. The CDR3 consists of 14 residues. V was clipped by 5 bases and J by 0 bases, with 8 bases between them. The CDR3 nucleotides read TGCGCCAGCAGGAACGGGTCGAACACCGGGGAGCTGTTTTTT. Translated: CASRNGSNTGELFF.